A selection of T cell receptor beta chains follows, all from one sample in a study of shared clonotypes between healthy human individuals. Method: immunoSEQ multiplex PCR; TCRdb's copy keeps in-frame clones and lacks some. Of approximately 2.5 million clones in the sample, over 85% were seen once. Sequencing was done on a sample of naive CD4+ T cells from PBMCs. The origin of the receptors is a man aged 18 to 30 in good health. Some clones in this sample may be carry-over from other donors' samples. Each CDR3 is given without its conserved first and last residue.

j_gene: TRBJ2-1; v_gene: TRBV11-2; len: 10; CDR3aa: ASSLEAGEQF
j_gene: TRBJ1-5; v_gene: TRBV7-9; len: 11; CDR3aa: ASSLSIGQPQH
j_gene: TRBJ2-1; v_gene: TRBV28; len: 14; CDR3aa: ASRYTTGIPNNEQF
j_gene: TRBJ2-2; v_gene: TRBV7-2; len: 12; CDR3aa: ASSLGLPGGELF
j_gene: TRBJ2-1; v_gene: TRBV5-1; len: 12; CDR3aa: ASSSQGTHNEQF
j_gene: TRBJ1-5; v_gene: TRBV19; len: 15; CDR3aa: ASSNIAQGWSNQPQH
j_gene: TRBJ2-1; v_gene: TRBV10-3; len: 10; CDR3aa: AISDTRPEQF
j_gene: TRBJ2-7; v_gene: TRBV5-1; len: 10; CDR3aa: ASSSQGYEQY
j_gene: TRBJ2-6; v_gene: TRBV6-6; len: 12; CDR3aa: ASRSGFGANVLT
j_gene: TRBJ2-2; v_gene: TRBV2; len: 13; CDR3aa: ASSERPPPSGELF
j_gene: TRBJ1-1; v_gene: TRBV28; len: 12; CDR3aa: ASGTGQLNTEAF
j_gene: TRBJ1-3; v_gene: TRBV6-6; len: 10; CDR3aa: ASSSFGNTIY
j_gene: TRBJ2-3; v_gene: TRBV11-1; len: 12; CDR3aa: ASSSRDRGDTQY
j_gene: TRBJ2-1; v_gene: TRBV4-2; len: 12; CDR3aa: ASSQDEGTSDRF
j_gene: TRBJ1-2; v_gene: TRBV5-1; len: 13; CDR3aa: ASSSALPGTIGYT
j_gene: TRBJ2-5; v_gene: TRBV28; len: 11; CDR3aa: ASGWTAPGTQY
j_gene: TRBJ2-2; v_gene: TRBV5-1; len: 11; CDR3aa: ASSPEGTGELF
j_gene: TRBJ2-3; v_gene: TRBV5-1; len: 16; CDR3aa: ASSFSGEQGIYTDTQY
j_gene: TRBJ1-2; v_gene: TRBV6-6; len: 12; CDR3aa: ASSGTGFNYGYT
j_gene: TRBJ2-7; v_gene: TRBV7-9; len: 13; CDR3aa: ASRLDINLAYEQY
j_gene: TRBJ1-2; v_gene: TRBV9; len: 13; CDR3aa: ASSVEGVPSYGYT
j_gene: TRBJ1-1; v_gene: TRBV21-1; len: 12; CDR3aa: ASSKEGDIWEAF
j_gene: TRBJ2-7; v_gene: TRBV28; len: 14; CDR3aa: ASTDPLLAGVYEQY
j_gene: TRBJ1-4; v_gene: TRBV28; len: 13; CDR3aa: ASSSGQVYNEKLF
j_gene: TRBJ2-7; v_gene: TRBV6-1; len: 12; CDR3aa: ASIRASGDYEQY
j_gene: TRBJ2-1; v_gene: TRBV27; len: 14; CDR3aa: ASTLFSGKSYNEQF
j_gene: TRBJ2-5; v_gene: TRBV5-6; len: 13; CDR3aa: ASSLPVGRRETQY
j_gene: TRBJ2-7; v_gene: TRBV5-5; len: 13; CDR3aa: ASSLTSGISYEQY
j_gene: TRBJ2-2; v_gene: TRBV6-5; len: 12; CDR3aa: ASSYSGRTGELF
j_gene: TRBJ2-5; v_gene: TRBV2; len: 14; CDR3aa: ASSDRPAGGGETQY
j_gene: TRBJ1-5; v_gene: TRBV6-5; len: 11; CDR3aa: ASRLGSNQPQH
j_gene: TRBJ1-2; v_gene: TRBV6-5; len: 12; CDR3aa: ATLRDTLGYGYT
j_gene: TRBJ2-3; v_gene: TRBV7-3; len: 14; CDR3aa: ASSLYPTTSTDTQY
j_gene: TRBJ1-1; v_gene: TRBV5-1; len: 14; CDR3aa: ASSPDGPGGNTEAF
j_gene: TRBJ2-7; v_gene: TRBV19; len: 18; CDR3aa: ASSIVTFPQLAGGPYEQY
j_gene: TRBJ2-1; v_gene: TRBV11-2; len: 14; CDR3aa: ASSLDLGGWDNEQF
j_gene: TRBJ1-2; v_gene: TRBV2; len: 13; CDR3aa: ASSLRGRLNYGYT
j_gene: TRBJ2-7; v_gene: TRBV19; len: 12; CDR3aa: ASPSRGTSNFSY
j_gene: TRBJ2-7; v_gene: TRBV28; len: 12; CDR3aa: ASSSPSGIYEQY
j_gene: TRBJ1-1; v_gene: TRBV5-1; len: 13; CDR3aa: ASTNQAGSLGEAF
j_gene: TRBJ1-4; v_gene: TRBV5-8; len: 13; CDR3aa: ASSWRTGLNEKLF
j_gene: TRBJ2-3; v_gene: TRBV6-1; len: 11; CDR3aa: ASYGRGTDTQY